This T cell receptor beta chain is drawn from a study of a mutant IDH1 vaccine in newly diagnosed glioma. Points on this clone: The antigen is undetermined.

Germline V gives CDR1 SGHRS, CDR2 YFSETQ. There are 14 residues in the CDR3. Trimming took 0 bases from V and 5 from J, leaving 9 bases between them. The time point here: week 5, during vaccination. With topical imiquimod, each dose of the vaccine consisted of 300 ug of mutant IDH1 20-mer peptide. The repertoire was sequenced with immunoSEQ multiplex PCR; TCRdb's copy has only in-frame clones and lacks some. The sample has under 95,000 clones; 90% to 95% are singletons. The sample in question was PBMCs, obtained from a glioma patient whose treatment included an IDH1 peptide vaccine. This sequence was found in a woman aged 45-65 years with glioma. The chain has TRBV5-1 and TRBJ2-1; D gene ambiguous. As DNA, the CDR3 is TGCGCCAGCAGCTTGGTGCTAGGCCACAATGAGCAGTTCTTC. It encodes CASSLVLGHNEQFF.